This T cell receptor (beta chain) is drawn from a study of human T cells and chemical hapten exposure. As for the study in general: How much TCR each sample yielded varied, mostly because pooled library volumes differed slightly.

Time point reported: patch test 3, about 24 weeks after DPC sensitization. The treatment is: therapeutic diphenylcyclopropenone sensitization with weekly scalp DPC. Before extraction, the whole blood was not fractionated, and total RNA was taken from it. In this sample, this clonotype turned up a few times. Under the authors' procedure: Individual samples carried between roughly 23,224 and 700,000 TCRs, with some 100,000 as the median. TCRdb passed the RACE reads through MiXCR, listing each CDR3 protein once. These V and J calls are TCRdb output, not the study's own analysis. The sample has under 200,000 distinct CDR3 sequences, approximately 30% seen once. Trimming shortened V by 5 bases and J by 1 base, and 11 bases separated the two germline ends. The CDR3 has 14 amino acids. The V gene's germline CDR1 is LNHNV and CDR2 YYDKDF (reference sequence).

The TCR was taken from a woman aged 18 to 35 with alopecia areata. Some clones in this sample may be carry-over from other donors' samples. Sample: whole blood, taken in connection with sensitization to the hapten diphenylcyclopropenone (DPC). V is TRBV15 and J is TRBJ1-1; D gene unclear. CDR3 sequence reads: CATSPPIGNTEAFF. The CDR3 region has the DNA TGTGCCACCAGCCCCCCAATCGGGAACACTGAAGCTTTCTTT.